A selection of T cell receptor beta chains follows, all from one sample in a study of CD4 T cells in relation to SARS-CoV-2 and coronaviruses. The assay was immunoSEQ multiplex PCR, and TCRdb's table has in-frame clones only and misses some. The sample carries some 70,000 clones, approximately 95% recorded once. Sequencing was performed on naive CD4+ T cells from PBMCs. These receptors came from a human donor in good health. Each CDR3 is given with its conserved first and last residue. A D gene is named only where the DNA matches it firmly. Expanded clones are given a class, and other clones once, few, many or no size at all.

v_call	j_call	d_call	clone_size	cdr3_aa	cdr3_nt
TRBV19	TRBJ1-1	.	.	CASSMQGAPRKAFF	TGTGCCAGTAGTATGCAGGGAGCCCCCAGGAAAGCTTTCTTT
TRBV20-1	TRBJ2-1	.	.	CSAIESAYNEQFF	TGCAGTGCTATTGAGTCAGCCTACAATGAGCAGTTCTTC
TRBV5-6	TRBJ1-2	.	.	CASSPLDIFNYGYTF	TGTGCCAGCAGCCCCCTGGACATTTTTAACTATGGCTACACCTTC
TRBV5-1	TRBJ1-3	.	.	CASSLGITGNTIYF	TGCGCCAGCAGCTTGGGGATCACTGGAAACACCATATATTTT
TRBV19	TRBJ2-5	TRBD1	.	CASSKLTGGETQYF	TGTGCCAGTAGTAAACTGACAGGGGGAGAGACCCAGTACTTC
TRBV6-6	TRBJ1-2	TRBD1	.	CASSSLGDSGGYTF	TGTGCCAGCAGTTCCTTGGGGGACAGCGGGGGCTACACCTTC
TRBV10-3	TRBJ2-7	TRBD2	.	CAIRGVSGSLPGEQYF	TGTGCCATCAGAGGAGTTAGCGGGAGCCTCCCCGGAGAGCAGTACTTC
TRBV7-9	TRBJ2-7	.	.	CASSLSRAGQVNEQYF	TGTGCCAGCAGCCTATCAAGAGCGGGACAGGTTAACGAGCAGTACTTC
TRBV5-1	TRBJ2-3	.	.	CASSSSVPDTQYF	TGCGCCAGCAGCTCTTCCGTACCAGATACGCAGTATTTT
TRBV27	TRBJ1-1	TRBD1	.	CASRKDREGLENTEAFF	TGTGCCAGCAGGAAAGACAGGGAGGGCTTGGAGAACACTGAAGCTTTCTTT
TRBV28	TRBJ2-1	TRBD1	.	CASSLRTGGEQFF	TGTGCCAGCAGTTTAAGAACAGGGGGTGAGCAGTTCTTC
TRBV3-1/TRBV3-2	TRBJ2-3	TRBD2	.	CASSQATSGGSDTQYF	TGTGCCAGCAGCCAAGCTACTAGCGGGGGGTCAGATACGCAGTATTTT
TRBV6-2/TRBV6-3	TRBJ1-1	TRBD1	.	CASSQQGALSTEAFF	TGTGCCAGCAGCCAACAGGGGGCGTTGAGTACTGAAGCTTTCTTT
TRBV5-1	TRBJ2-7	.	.	CASTPGSTAYEQYF	TGCGCCAGCACGCCTGGATCCACAGCATACGAGCAGTACTTC
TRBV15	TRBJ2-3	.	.	CATSAPGQGADTQYF	TGTGCCACCAGCGCCCCGGGACAAGGGGCAGATACGCAGTATTTT
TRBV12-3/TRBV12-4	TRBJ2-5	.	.	CASSLTREETQYF	TGTGCCAGCAGTTTAACCAGGGAAGAGACCCAGTACTTC
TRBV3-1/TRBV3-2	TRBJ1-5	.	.	CASSQDVKWQPQHF	TGTGCCAGCAGCCAAGATGTCAAATGGCAGCCCCAGCATTTT
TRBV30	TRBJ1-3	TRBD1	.	CAWSGGDRRNTIYF	TGTGCCTGGAGTGGGGGGGACAGAAGAAACACCATATATTTT
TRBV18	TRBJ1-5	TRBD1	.	CASSPDRGYQPQHF	TGTGCCAGCTCACCCGACAGGGGCTACCAGCCCCAGCATTTT
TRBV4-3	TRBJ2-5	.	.	CASSFVMVPEETQYF	TGCGCCAGCAGCTTCGTGATGGTACCCGAAGAGACCCAGTACTTC
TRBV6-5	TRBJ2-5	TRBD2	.	CATLRTSRETQYF	TGTGCCACCCTAAGGACTAGCCGTGAGACCCAGTACTTC
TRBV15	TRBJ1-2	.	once	CATSRDRVYGYTF	TGTGCCACCAGCAGAGATCGGGTCTATGGCTACACCTTC
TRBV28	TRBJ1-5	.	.	CASSSLTQPQHF	TGTGCCAGCAGTTCCCTCACTCAGCCCCAGCATTTT
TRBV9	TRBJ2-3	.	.	CAIQIPRTDTQYF	TGTGCCATACAGATCCCCCGCACAGATACGCAGTATTTT
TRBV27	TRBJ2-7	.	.	CASSLEPGLFSSYEQYF	TGTGCCAGCAGTCTAGAGCCCGGACTTTTCAGCTCCTACGAGCAGTACTTC